A single sample gave rise to the 10 T cell receptor beta chains below, sequenced in a study of beta chain features in type 1 diabetes. Antigens of these TCRs are unknown. Study-wide results and caveats: Within each of all four CD4+ subsets, Type 1 diabetes patients had TCRB CDR3s that were moderately but significantly shorter.

Since all of the isolated RNA was reverse transcribed, expressed TCRB transcripts were what got sequenced. Assay: immunoSEQ multiplex PCR; the TCRdb copy retains only in-frame clones and omits some. The sample yields tens of thousands of clones, about 45% seen once. Sequencing input: stem cell memory CD4+ T cells from blood. The receptors derive from a man aged 25 to 40 with type 1 diabetes.

V and J are TRBV19 and TRBJ2-3; 12 bases fit TRBD2. The V segment lost 10 bases and the J segment 3 bases; nucleotides outside the gene matches: 20. Germline V lookup: CDR1 LNHDA, CDR2 SQIVND (reference sequence). The length of the CDR3 is 19 residues. The chain's CDR3 is CATQPGLAGGHPKTDTQYF. As DNA, the CDR3 is TGTGCCACCCAACCGGGGCTAGCGGGGGGGCATCCCAAGACAGATACGCAGTATTTT.

In this sample, this clone turned up a few times. The rearrangement links TRBV7-8 to TRBJ1-5, with D tentatively TRBD1 (5 bases). The V end was cut by 3 bases, the J end by 4 bases, with 10 bases between. CDR1 and CDR2 (germline): SGHVS, FQNEAQ. This CDR3 is 14 amino acids long. The CDR3 DNA reads TGTGCCAGCAGCTTCCAGGGTGCGAATCAGCCCCAGCATTTT. The encoded protein is CASSFQGANQPQHF.

CDR3 in amino acids: CASSQIGAGGFLWTEAFF. The CDR3 nucleotides are TGTGCCAGCAGCCAGATTGGGGCAGGGGGGTTCCTCTGGACTGAAGCTTTCTTT. The rearrangement links TRBV4-2 to TRBJ1-1; 7 bases match TRBD1. The CDR3 extends over 18 amino acids. The trim removed 3 bases at V and 5 bases at J, leaving 18 bases unmatched. Germline lookup yields CDR1 LGHNA and CDR2 YNFKEQ.

The V and J genes are TRBV6-1 and TRBJ1-2, with 8 bases matching TRBD1. In germline, CDR1 is MNHNS, CDR2 SASEGT. This CDR3 has 14 amino acids. The ends lost 3 bases at V and 0 bases at J; junction bases unmatched: 0. CDR3 loop: CASSETGANYGYTF. CDR3 sequence (DNA): TGTGCCAGCAGTGAGACAGGGGCTAACTATGGCTACACCTTC.

The rearrangement joins TRBV19 to TRBJ2-3; D unclear. This CDR3 region has 13 residues. Trimming pared 4 bases from V and 6 bases from J, leaving 11 bases between. CDR1 is LNHDA and CDR2 is SQIVND in the germline V gene (reference sequence). The CDR3 loop is CASSTRVRDTQYF. The CDR3 DNA sequence: TGTGCCAGTAGTACCCGCGTTCGCGATACGCAGTATTTT. Supplemented by reference TRBV19 and TRBJ2-3, the full variable domain reads DGGITQSPKYLFRKEGQNVTLSCEQNLNHDAMYWYRQDPGQGLRLIYYSQIVNDFQKGDIAEGYSVSREKKESFPLTVTSAQKNPTAFYLCASSTRVRDTQYFGPGTRLTVL.

Only a few counts were recorded for this clone. The chain combines TRBV5-1 with TRBJ2-7; D is perhaps TRBD1 (6 bases). V lost 0 bases to trimming and J lost 0 bases, with 10 bases between them. Germline assignment: CDR1 SGHRS and CDR2 YFSETQ. The CDR3 length is 15 residues. CDR3 sequence: CASSLDRTASYEQYF. The CDR3 DNA is TGCGCCAGCAGCTTGGACAGGACAGCCTCCTACGAGCAGTACTTC.

The chain uses TRBV5-1 and TRBJ1-1; TRBD1 aligns across 7 bases. CDR1 is SGHRS, CDR2 YFSETQ, per germline. V dropped 4 bases and J dropped 0; count of bases not matched to a gene: 6. The CDR3 contains 15 residues. Here the CDR3 reads CASSPGQSMNTEAFF. For the CDR3, the DNA is TGCGCCAGCAGCCCGGGACAGTCTATGAACACTGAAGCTTTCTTT.

The chain has TRBV5-1 and TRBJ2-7, with TRBD2 matching 8 bases. This CDR3 contains 14 residues. CDR1 and CDR2 from the germline V gene are SGHRS and YFSETQ. V trimming: 2 bases; J trimming: 6 bases; junction bases outside the gene matches: 7. CDR3 amino acids: CASSFGLASTEQYF. DNA for the CDR3: TGCGCCAGCAGCTTTGGACTAGCATCCACCGAGCAGTACTTC. The whole variable domain, filled in from reference TRBV5-1 and TRBJ2-7, reads KAGVTQTPRYLIKTRGQQVTLSCSPISGHRSVSWYQQTPGQGLQFLFEYFSETQRNKGNFPGRFSGRQFSNSRSEMNVSTLELGDSALYLCASSFGLASTEQYFGPGTRLTVT.

This clone occurred a few times. The rearrangement joins TRBV5-1 to TRBJ2-6; D is unclear. The CDR3 extends over 16 amino acids. Trimming removed 0 bases at V and 0 bases at J, with 7 bases between. Germline V lookup: CDR1 SGHRS, CDR2 YFSETQ. DNA of the CDR3: TGCGCCAGCAGCTTGGGCAGTTACTCTGGGGCCAACGTCCTGACTTTC. Translation: CASSLGSYSGANVLTF.

As DNA, the CDR3 is TGTGCCACCAGCAGGGCCGGGACTAGCGGGACCCTCGCCGAGCAGTACTTC. The encoded protein is CATSRAGTSGTLAEQYF. The chain joins TRBV15 to TRBJ2-7; 13 nucleotides line up with TRBD2. Germline CDR1 and CDR2: LNHNV and YYDKDF (reference sequence). J lost 6 bases, V lost 3 bases, and 11 bases had no gene match. This CDR3 contains 17 residues.